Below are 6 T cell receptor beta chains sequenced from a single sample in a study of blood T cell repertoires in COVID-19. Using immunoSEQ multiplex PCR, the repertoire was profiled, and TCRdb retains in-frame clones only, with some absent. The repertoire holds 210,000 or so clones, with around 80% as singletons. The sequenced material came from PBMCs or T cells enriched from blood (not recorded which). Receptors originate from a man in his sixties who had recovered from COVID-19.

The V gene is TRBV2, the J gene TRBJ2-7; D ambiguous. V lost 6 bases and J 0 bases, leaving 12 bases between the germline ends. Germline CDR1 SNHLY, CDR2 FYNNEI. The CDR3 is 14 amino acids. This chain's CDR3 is CASSIEKSSYEQYF. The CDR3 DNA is TGTGCCAGCAGCATAGAAAAAAGCTCCTACGAGCAGTACTTC.

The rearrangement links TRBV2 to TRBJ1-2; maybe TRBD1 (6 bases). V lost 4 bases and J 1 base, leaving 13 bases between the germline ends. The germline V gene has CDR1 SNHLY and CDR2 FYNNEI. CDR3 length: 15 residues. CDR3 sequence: CASSVTNRDNYGYTF. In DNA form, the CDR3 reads TGTGCCAGCAGTGTAACCAACAGGGATAACTATGGCTACACCTTC. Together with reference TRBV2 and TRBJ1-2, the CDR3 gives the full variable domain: EPEVTQTPSHQVTQMGQEVILRCVPISNHLYFYWYRQILGQKVEFLVSFYNNEISEKSEIFDDQFSVERPDGSNFTLKIRSTKLEDSAMYFCASSVTNRDNYGYTFGSGTRLTVV.

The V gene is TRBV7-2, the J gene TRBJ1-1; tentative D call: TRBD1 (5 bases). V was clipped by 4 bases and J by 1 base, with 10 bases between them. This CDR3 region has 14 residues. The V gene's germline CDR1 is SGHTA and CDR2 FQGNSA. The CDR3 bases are TGTGCCAGCAGCTCCGGGGGGAGGAACACTGAAGCTTTCTTT. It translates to CASSSGGRNTEAFF.

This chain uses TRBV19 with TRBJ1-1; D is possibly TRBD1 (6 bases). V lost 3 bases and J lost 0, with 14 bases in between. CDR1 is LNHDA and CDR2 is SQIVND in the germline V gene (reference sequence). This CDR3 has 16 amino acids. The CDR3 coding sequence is TGTGCCAGTAGTATTCGCCCGGACAGAATGAACACTGAAGCTTTCTTT. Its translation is CASSIRPDRMNTEAFF.

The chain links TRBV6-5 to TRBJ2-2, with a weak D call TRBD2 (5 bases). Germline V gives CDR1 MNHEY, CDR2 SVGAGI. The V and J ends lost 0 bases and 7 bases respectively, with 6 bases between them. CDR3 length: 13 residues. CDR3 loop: CASSYSGIGELFF. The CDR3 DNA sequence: TGTGCCAGCAGTTACTCCGGGATCGGGGAGCTGTTTTTT.

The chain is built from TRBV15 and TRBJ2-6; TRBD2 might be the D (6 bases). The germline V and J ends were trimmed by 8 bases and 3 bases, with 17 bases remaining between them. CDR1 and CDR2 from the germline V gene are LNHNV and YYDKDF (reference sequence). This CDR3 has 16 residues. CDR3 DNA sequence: TGTGCCACCCAAGGAGGGCAGGGTTATGGGGCCAACGTCCTGACTTTC. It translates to CATQGGQGYGANVLTF. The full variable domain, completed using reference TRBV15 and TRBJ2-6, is DAMVIQNPRYQVTQFGKPVTLSCSQTLNHNVMYWYQQKSSQAPKLLFHYYDKDFNNEADTPDNFQSRRPNTSFCFLDIRSPGLGDTAMYLCATQGGQGYGANVLTFGAGSRLTVL.